Each of the 15 T cell receptor beta chains below was sequenced from the same sample in a study of T cells expressing NK-cell markers. TCRdb reprocessed the 5' RACE reads; each CDR3 protein has one entry and no DNA is given. The listing contains about 430,000 distinct CDR3 sequences. Sequenced material: blood T cells: a sorted CD56 or NKG2C T cell subset, CD4+ or CD8+ T cells, or bulk PBMC T cells (not recorded which). The receptor source for this set is a woman between 50 and 59 years old in good health.

The rearrangement links TRBV6-1 to TRBJ1-1. Germline CDR1 reads MNHNS; CDR2 reads SASEGT. This CDR3 region has 15 residues. CDR3 region: CASRFRLTWNTEAFF.

This chain uses TRBV28 with TRBJ1-6; TCRdb returns TRBD1, unconfirmable since there is no DNA. CDR1 and CDR2 from the germline V gene are MDHEN and SYDVKM. There are 13 residues in the CDR3. The chain's CDR3 is CASTQGYNSPLHF.

J is TRBJ1-1 and V is TRBV14. The CDR3 consists of 17 residues. CDR1 is SGHDN, CDR2 FVKESK, per germline. CDR3 region: CASSPQNSRVGNTEAFF.

The CDR3 reads CAIRLAGGVNEQFF. The gene calls are TRBV10-3 and TRBJ2-1; the TCRdb call, TRBD2, lacks DNA for checking. Germline CDR1 ENHRY, CDR2 SYGVKD. This CDR3 is 14 amino acids long.

The gene calls are TRBV30 and TRBJ1-2; checking the TCRdb D call of TRBD1 is not possible without DNA. Germline assignment: CDR1 GTSNPN and CDR2 SVGIG (reference sequence). CDR3 length: 15 residues. The CDR3 reads CAFNRDSLGPYGYTF. Complete variable domain (other parts from reference TRBV30 and TRBJ1-2): SQTIHQWPATLVQPVGSPLSLECTVEGTSNPNLYWYRQAAGRGLQLLFYSVGIGQISSEVPQNLSASRPQDRQFILSSKKLLLSDSGFYLCAFNRDSLGPYGYTFGSGTRLTVV.

J is TRBJ2-3 and V is TRBV7-9; the TRBD1 assignment by TCRdb is unverifiable without DNA. Looked up from germline, CDR1 is SEHNR and CDR2 is FQNEAQ (reference sequence). The CDR3 consists of 18 residues. The CDR3: CASSSPPGGNSAADTQYF.

The V call is TRBV10-3, the J call TRBJ2-3; there is no DNA to check the TCRdb D call of TRBD1. Germline V gene sequence: CDR1 ENHRY, CDR2 SYGVKD. The CDR3 totals 12 residues. CDR3 sequence: CAISESVGAQYF.

The chain recombines TRBV7-9 with TRBJ1-1. The CDR3 runs to 13 residues. Per the germline V gene, CDR1 is SEHNR and CDR2 is FQNEAQ (reference sequence). The CDR3 loop is CASSPQGPEEAFF. The full variable domain, in which reference TRBV7-9 and TRBJ1-1 provide the parts outside the CDR3, is DTGVSQNPRHKITKRGQNVTFRCDPISEHNRLYWYRQTLGQGPEFLTYFQNEAQLEKSRLLSDRFSAERPKGSFSTLEIQRTEQGDSAMYLCASSPQGPEEAFFGQGTRLTVV.

This chain connects TRBV11-2 to TRBJ2-3; TCRdb designates TRBD1, a call that cannot be tested without DNA. CDR1 is SGHAT, CDR2 FQNNGV, per germline. The CDR3 extends over 13 amino acids. This CDR3 is CASSPGAAYTQYF.

The J gene is TRBJ2-1, the V gene TRBV5-1. The CDR3 has 12 amino acids. Germline CDR1 and CDR2: SGHRS and YFSETQ. The CDR3 protein is CASSLAGDEQFF.

CDR3 sequence reads: CASSLGAPQIDEKLFF. The J gene is TRBJ1-4, the V gene TRBV5-1; checking the TCRdb D call of TRBD1 is not possible without DNA. The CDR3 totals 16 residues. The germline gives CDR1 SGHRS, CDR2 YFSETQ.

The chain joins TRBV29-1 to TRBJ2-1. Germline V gene sequence: CDR1 SQVTM, CDR2 ANQGSEA. The CDR3 spans 14 residues. The chain's CDR3 is CSVLLESSYNEQFF.

This chain joins TRBV5-6 and TRBJ2-7. CDR1 is SGHDT and CDR2 is YYEEEE in the germline V gene. This CDR3 region has 17 residues. This chain's CDR3 is CASSVDRGNGRTHEQYF.

The CDR3 here is CASSHGDTRNIQYF. V and J are TRBV3-1 and TRBJ2-4; without DNA, the TCRdb call of TRBD1 cannot be checked. This CDR3 contains 14 residues. Germline CDR1 reads LGHDT; CDR2 reads YNNKEL (reference sequence). Full variable domain (rest looked up from reference TRBV3-1 and TRBJ2-4): DTAVSQTPKYLVTQMGNDKSIKCEQNLGHDTMYWYKQDSKKFLKIMFSYNNKELIINETVPNRFSPKSPDKAHLNLHINSLELGDSAVYFCASSHGDTRNIQYFGAGTRLSVL.

The J gene is TRBJ1-2, the V gene TRBV12-3 or TRBV12-4; TCRdb's D call, TRBD1, is unchecked because there is no DNA. This CDR3 has 12 residues. CDR3 sequence reads: CASSPDRNGYTF.